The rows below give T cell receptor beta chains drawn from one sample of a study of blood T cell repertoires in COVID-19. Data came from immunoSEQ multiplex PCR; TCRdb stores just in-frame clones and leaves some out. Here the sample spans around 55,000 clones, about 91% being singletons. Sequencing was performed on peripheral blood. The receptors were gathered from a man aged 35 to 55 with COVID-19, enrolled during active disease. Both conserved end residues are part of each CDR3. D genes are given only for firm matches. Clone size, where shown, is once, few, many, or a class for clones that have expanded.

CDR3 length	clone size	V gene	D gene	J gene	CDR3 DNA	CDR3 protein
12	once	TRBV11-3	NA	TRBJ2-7	TGTGCCAGCAGCTCACAGGGCTACGAGCAGTACTTC	CASSSQGYEQYF
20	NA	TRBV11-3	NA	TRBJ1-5	TGTGCCAGCAGCATAGACCATATCGGGGCGGGGCGCGGAAGCAATCAGCCCCAGCATTTT	CASSIDHIGAGRGSNQPQHF
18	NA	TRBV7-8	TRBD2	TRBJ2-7	TGTGCCAGCAGCCCGCCCTCTGCGGGGGGCCTATTCTCCTACGAGCAGTACTTC	CASSPPSAGGLFSYEQYF
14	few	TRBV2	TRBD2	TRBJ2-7	TGTGCCAGCAGCCTCCTAGCGGGTCAAAGCGAGCAGTACTTC	CASSLLAGQSEQYF
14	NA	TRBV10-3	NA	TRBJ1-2	TGTGCCATCAGCGAGGGAGGAGGCTTCGATGGCTACACCTTC	CAISEGGGFDGYTF
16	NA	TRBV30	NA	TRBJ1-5	TGTGCCTGGAGGAAATCTCTCGGGAATGGCAATCAGCCCCAGCATTTT	CAWRKSLGNGNQPQHF
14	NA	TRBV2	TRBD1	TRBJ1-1	TGTGCCAGCATTGTTACAGGGGCTAGCACTGAAGCTTTCTTT	CASIVTGASTEAFF
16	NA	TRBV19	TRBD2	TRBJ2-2	TGTGCCAGTAGTATTCCTGGGGGAGGGGAAGCCGGGGAGCTGTTTTTT	CASSIPGGGEAGELFF
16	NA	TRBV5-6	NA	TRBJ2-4	TGTGCCAGCAGCTTGGACAGGGTGGGGGTAGGAAACATTCAGTACTTC	CASSLDRVGVGNIQYF
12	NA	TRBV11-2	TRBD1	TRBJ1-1	TGTGCCAGCAGCCTAGGACAGGGTGAAGCTTTCTTT	CASSLGQGEAFF
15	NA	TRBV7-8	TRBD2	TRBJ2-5	TGTGCCAGCACCCCCAGCGGGAGAGGCGCAGAGACCCAGTACTTC	CASTPSGRGAETQYF
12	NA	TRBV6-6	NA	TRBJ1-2	TGTGCCAGCAGTTACGGCTCTGATGGCTACACCTTC	CASSYGSDGYTF
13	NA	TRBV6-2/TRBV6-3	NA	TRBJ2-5	TGTGCCAGCAGTTACCCGGGAGCTGCGACCCAGTACTTC	CASSYPGAATQYF
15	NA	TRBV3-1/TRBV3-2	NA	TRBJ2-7	TGTGCCAGCAGCCAAGATCGTAGAGTAGCCTACGAGCAGTACTTC	CASSQDRRVAYEQYF